A selection of T cell receptor beta chains follows, all from one sample in a study of blood T cell repertoires in COVID-19. This table comes from immunoSEQ multiplex PCR, and its TCRdb copy is limited to in-frame clones, with some not included. The sample contains around 130,000 clones, over 75% of which appear only once. The source material was peripheral blood. These receptors all stem from a man in his forties with active or convalescent COVID-19. Each CDR3 is given with its conserved first and last residue. For some rows the clone size is stated as once, few or many, or as a class when expanded; others skip it.

clone_size: once
v_call: TRBV5-5
j_call: TRBJ1-1
cdr3_aa: CASTRRSFDTEAFF

clone_size: .
v_call: TRBV30
j_call: TRBJ1-5
cdr3_aa: CAWTRTGTHQPQHF

clone_size: .
v_call: TRBV6-1
j_call: TRBJ1-3
cdr3_aa: CASSEGTATRNTIYF

clone_size: .
v_call: TRBV3-1/TRBV3-2
j_call: TRBJ2-5
cdr3_aa: CASSHDLVAQYF

clone_size: .
v_call: TRBV30
j_call: TRBJ2-1
cdr3_aa: CACSFNEQFF

clone_size: .
v_call: TRBV6-2/TRBV6-3
j_call: TRBJ2-3
cdr3_aa: CASSHAGAKDTQYF

clone_size: .
v_call: TRBV5-6
j_call: TRBJ2-5
cdr3_aa: CASSSGGRLETQYF

clone_size: .
v_call: TRBV2
j_call: TRBJ2-3
cdr3_aa: CASSGLAGVDTQYF

clone_size: .
v_call: TRBV25-1
j_call: TRBJ2-3
cdr3_aa: CASSNRDTDTQYF

clone_size: .
v_call: TRBV18
j_call: TRBJ2-7
cdr3_aa: CASSPDRTYEQYF

clone_size: .
v_call: TRBV6-5
j_call: TRBJ1-5
cdr3_aa: CASSPGHPLNQPQHF

clone_size: .
v_call: TRBV10-3
j_call: TRBJ1-2
cdr3_aa: CAISTATNYGYTF

clone_size: .
v_call: TRBV13
j_call: TRBJ1-5
cdr3_aa: CASSLSGQPQHF

clone_size: .
v_call: TRBV7-9
j_call: TRBJ1-2
cdr3_aa: CASSRGTEGYTF

clone_size: few
v_call: TRBV19
j_call: TRBJ2-5
cdr3_aa: CASSGTKETQYF

clone_size: once
v_call: TRBV7-2
j_call: TRBJ2-5
cdr3_aa: CASSTHGGGETQYF

clone_size: few
v_call: TRBV7-2
j_call: TRBJ1-1
cdr3_aa: CASSPPGVGYTEAFF

clone_size: once
v_call: TRBV2
j_call: TRBJ1-5
cdr3_aa: CASILGVNSNQPQHF

clone_size: .
v_call: TRBV27
j_call: TRBJ2-3
cdr3_aa: CASSLLGGGNTQYF

clone_size: .
v_call: TRBV9
j_call: TRBJ2-2
cdr3_aa: CASSADRGSFTGELFF

clone_size: .
v_call: TRBV15
j_call: TRBJ2-3
cdr3_aa: CATGAGGRGDTQYF

clone_size: .
v_call: TRBV2
j_call: TRBJ1-4
cdr3_aa: CASTIRQGWGATNEKLFF

clone_size: .
v_call: TRBV5-1
j_call: TRBJ1-4
cdr3_aa: CASSPGDRGVPEEKLFF

clone_size: .
v_call: TRBV6-2/TRBV6-3
j_call: TRBJ2-4
cdr3_aa: CASSYQDRGHIQYF